This T cell receptor (beta chain) was recorded in a study of naive and memory T cell subsets. Regarding the study as a whole: TCR transcript changes with activation or differentiation may affect this RNA method.

Germline V gene sequence: CDR1 MGHRA, CDR2 YSYEKL. This CDR3 is built from 13 residues. V shed 7 bases and J 5 bases; nucleotides not matched to a gene: 7. The library had UMIs added by 3' ligation of an oligonucleotide to TCR cDNA. Input was roughly 1 to 1,100 ng of DNase-treated total RNA without cell sorting. As regards this clonotype: Its antigen is unidentified.

Ligated cDNA underwent four rounds of PCR with nested alpha and beta constant region primers and SP2. Reverse transcription of blood and skin TCR RNA was primed at alpha and beta constant regions. MiXCR was run by TCRdb on the 5' RACE reads, yielding one entry per CDR3 protein. The sample holds tens of thousands of distinct CDR3 sequences, about 7.2% seen once. This clonotype was obtained from a male donor in good health. The chain combines TRBV4-1 with TRBJ1-1, with 7 bases identical to TRBD1. The CDR3 coding sequence is TGCGCCAGCATCCAGGGGGGAGGAACTGAAGCTTTCTTT. Encoded protein: CASIQGGGTEAFF.